Presented here are 30 T cell receptor beta chains from one specimen sequenced in a study of T-cell memory formation after mild COVID-19. TCRdb redid the calling of the 5' RACE reads with MiXCR, one entry per CDR3 protein. Altogether around 340,000 distinct CDR3 sequences are present, 15% being singletons, with the ten largest covering 20% to 25%. What was sequenced was PBMCs or a T cell subset sorted from them (not recorded which). The receptors shown here come from a man aged 18 to 30 who had mild COVID-19 (a few samples of this study predate the infection). Cell type and time point are not known.

This chain uses TRBV29-1 with TRBJ1-1, with D perhaps matching TRBD1 (5 bases). The CDR3 has 13 residues. The ends were cut back, 5 bases at V and 3 bases at J, with 13 bases in the middle. The germline V gene encodes CDR1 SQVTM and CDR2 ANQGSEA. The DNA for the CDR3 is TGCAGCGTTCGGGGGGATCCGTACACTGAAGCTTTCTTT. Translated, it gives CSVRGDPYTEAFF.

Only a few counts were recorded for this clonotype. The CDR3 is CASSSGQAANYGYTF. CDR3 sequence (DNA): TGCGCCAGCAGCTCGGGACAGGCAGCTAACTATGGCTACACCTTC. V and J are TRBV5-1 and TRBJ1-2; 8 nucleotides line up with TRBD1. CDR1 and CDR2 from the germline V gene are SGHRS and YFSETQ. V lost 3 bases, J lost 0 bases, and 4 bases stayed unmatched. The CDR3 length is 15 residues.

The chain employs TRBV27 and TRBJ2-1; 13 nucleotides agree with TRBD2. V dropped 8 bases and J dropped 8; count of bases not matched to a gene: 9. The CDR3 totals 15 residues. Germline V gene lookup returns CDR1 MNHEY and CDR2 SMNVEV (reference sequence). For the CDR3, the DNA is TGTGCCAGCCGCAGACTAGCGGGGGGAGGGGATGAGCAGTTCTTC. Translating gives CASRRLAGGGDEQFF.

This clonotype was seen more than once but under ten times. V is TRBV28 and J is TRBJ2-4; 9 nucleotides match TRBD1. The germline V gene has CDR1 MDHEN and CDR2 SYDVKM. V shed 6 bases and J 2 bases; nucleotides not matched to a gene: 8. This CDR3 has 16 residues. CDR3 DNA: TGTGCCAGCAGACAGGGGGCGCGTGTAACCAAAAACATTCAGTACTTC. This codes for CASRQGARVTKNIQYF. The complete variable domain, with remaining parts taken from reference TRBV28 and TRBJ2-4, reads DVKVTQSSRYLVKRTGEKVFLECVQDMDHENMFWYRQDPGLGLRLIYFSYDVKMKEKGDIPEGYSVSREKKERFSLILESASTNQTSMYLCASRQGARVTKNIQYFGAGTRLSVL.

This clonotype was detected only a few times. The rearrangement uses TRBV12-3 or TRBV12-4 and TRBJ1-5, with 8 nucleotides matching TRBD1. Unmatched junction bases numbered 6, after V lost 5 bases and J lost 6 bases. The CDR3 consists of 14 residues. Here the CDR3 reads CASSAGTGRQPQHF. DNA of the CDR3: TGTGCCAGCAGTGCCGGGACAGGCCGTCAGCCCCAGCATTTT.

This clonotype was counted many times. This rearrangement joins TRBV23-1 to TRBJ2-5, with TRBD2 as a possible D gene (6 bases). TRBV23-1 carries the ORF label, with uncertain function. This CDR3 contains 16 residues. V was pared by 4 bases and J by 5 bases, with 20 bases between. CDR3 in DNA: TGCGCCAGCAGTCCGCGGGGAAAGGGGTGTGGGGAGACCCAGTACTTC. As protein: CASSPRGKGCGETQYF.

The chain employs TRBV7-2 and TRBJ2-3; D uncertain. This CDR3 has 13 residues. Germline lookup yields CDR1 SGHTA and CDR2 FQGNSA. Trimming removed 2 bases from V and 5 bases from J, with 8 bases in between. DNA for the CDR3: TGTGCCAGCAGCTTACGATCCGTAGATACGCAGTATTTT. This sequence encodes CASSLRSVDTQYF.

This clonotype has ten or more counts. The genes are TRBV5-1 and TRBJ1-4; 8 nucleotides line up with TRBD1. Germline trimming cut 4 bases from V and 4 bases from J; bases unmatched to any gene: 9. Germline V gives CDR1 SGHRS, CDR2 YFSETQ. This CDR3 region has 16 residues. CDR3 sequence: CASSLQGTGGNEKLFF. CDR3 nucleotides: TGCGCCAGCAGCCTACAAGGAACAGGGGGTAATGAAAAACTGTTTTTT.

This clonotype was detected a few times. One junction end does not reproduce the germline sequence, and a read error may be involved. V is TRBV2 and J is TRBJ1-3, with TRBD1 identical over 7 bases. Germline-derived CDR1 and CDR2 are SNHLY and FYNNEI. The CDR3 consists of 12 residues. CDR3 sequence: CASTPRGPGLSF. The CDR3 DNA is TGTGCCAGCACTCCAAGGGGGCCGGGGCTATCTTTT.

A few counts support this clonotype. The rearrangement links TRBV11-2 to TRBJ2-5, with 9 nucleotides matching TRBD1. V lost 5 bases and J lost 5; bases outside the gene matches: 12. Germline-derived CDR1 and CDR2 are SGHAT and FQNNGV. The CDR3 contains 16 residues. CDR3 protein: CASSKTRNRGRETQYF. The CDR3 DNA follows: TGTGCCAGCAGCAAGACGAGGAACAGGGGGCGGGAGACCCAGTACTTC.

J is TRBJ2-3 and V is TRBV5-1; D call uncertain. The CDR3 is 15 amino acids. In germline, CDR1 is SGHRS, CDR2 YFSETQ. With 0 bases removed from V and 0 bases from J, the gap between germline ends came to 8 bases. The CDR3 bases are TGCGCCAGCAGCTTGGTACCCACTAGCACAGATACGCAGTATTTT. Its translation is CASSLVPTSTDTQYF.

The CDR3 spells CASSLGDLNNSPLHF. CDR3 DNA: TGCGCCAGCAGCTTGGGAGACTTGAATAATTCACCCCTCCACTTT. This sequence joins TRBV5-1 and TRBJ1-6; D ambiguous. Germline V gene data show CDR1 as SGHRS and CDR2 as YFSETQ. The CDR3 is made up of 15 amino acids. V gave up 0 bases and J gave up 5 bases, with 9 bases separating them.

In its sample, this clonotype was seen once. The chain has TRBV7-2 and TRBJ1-6; 8 bases align to TRBD1. CDR1 is SGHTA, CDR2 FQGNSA, per germline. Trimming cost V 5 bases and J 7 bases; bases outside gene matches: 7. The CDR3 covers 15 residues. The CDR3 here is CASSARTGGNSPLHF. For the CDR3, the DNA is TGTGCCAGCAGCGCAAGAACAGGGGGAAATTCACCCCTCCACTTT.

As concerns this clonotype: The junction does not match germline at one end; this may be a read error. The genes are TRBV6-1 and TRBJ1-2, with TRBD1 matching over 9 bases. The germline V gene has CDR1 MNHNS and CDR2 SASEGT. The CDR3 is made up of 14 amino acids. CDR3: CASTEGQGNYGYTF. CDR3 nucleotides: TGTGCCAGCACTGAAGGACAGGGGAACTATGGCTACACCTTC.

The genes are TRBV29-1 and TRBJ2-5; a possible D gene is TRBD1 (7 bases). V lost 6 bases and J lost 11, with 16 bases in between. CDR3 length: 11 residues. Germline V gene sequence: CDR1 SQVTM, CDR2 ANQGSEA. CDR3 coding DNA: TGCAGCGTGGACCCAGGGGGGACTCAGTACTTC. Protein product: CSVDPGGTQYF.

V and J are TRBV3-1 and TRBJ2-7; D perhaps matches TRBD1 (5 bases). The CDR3 sequence is 16 residues long. Germline lookup yields CDR1 LGHDT and CDR2 YNNKEL (reference sequence). The V end was cut by 3 bases, the J end by 2 bases, with 17 bases between. The CDR3 region is CASSHHQGIGTYEQYF. The DNA of the CDR3 is TGTGCCAGCAGCCATCACCAGGGCATTGGTACCTACGAGCAGTACTTC.

The table lists this clonotype with a few counts. The chain has TRBV4-1 and TRBJ1-5; D is uncertain. Germline values: CDR1 MGHRA, CDR2 YSYEKL. There are 16 residues in the CDR3. Trimming shortened V by 4 bases and J by 0 bases, and 13 bases separated the two germline ends. The DNA for the CDR3 is TGCGCCAGCAGCCGATCATCAGGTTATAGCAATCAGCCCCAGCATTTT. Residues: CASSRSSGYSNQPQHF.

This chain joins TRBV7-2 and TRBJ1-2; a possible D gene is TRBD1 (6 bases). The CDR3 is 14 residues long. Germline V CDR1 and CDR2: SGHTA, FQGNSA. Trimming took off 3 bases at V and 2 bases at J, with 10 bases between the two ends. The CDR3 coding sequence is TGTGCCAGCAGCTTTCAAGGACAGAACTATGGCTACACCTTC. Its translation is CASSFQGQNYGYTF.

The V gene is TRBV7-8, the J gene TRBJ2-3; possibly TRBD2 for D (6 bases). CDR1 is SGHVS and CDR2 is FQNEAQ in the germline V gene. This CDR3 is built from 16 residues. Trimming left V 3 bases short and J 8 bases short, with 21 bases between. CDR3 protein: CASSLPQAGRRGTQYF. In DNA, the CDR3 is TGTGCCAGCAGCTTGCCTCAGGCTGGGCGGCGGGGTACGCAGTATTTT.

This clonotype was detected a few times. This sequence joins TRBV7-9 and TRBJ2-3, with D perhaps matching TRBD2 (7 bases). Germline V lookup: CDR1 SEHNR, CDR2 FQNEAQ (reference sequence). This CDR3 region has 15 residues. Trimming left V 5 bases short and J 0 bases short, with 12 bases between. The CDR3 loop is CASSGGAWSTDTQYF. The CDR3 bases are TGTGCCAGCAGCGGGGGGGCTTGGAGCACAGATACGCAGTATTTT.

CDR3 sequence (DNA): TGTGCCAGCAGTCCGACAGGGGGTACCACAGATACGCAGTATTTT. It is translated as CASSPTGGTTDTQYF. The V gene is TRBV6-5, the J gene TRBJ2-3, with 9 bases lining up with TRBD1. The V segment lost 5 bases and the J segment 2 bases; nucleotides outside the gene matches: 5. This CDR3 has 15 residues. Germline lookup yields CDR1 MNHEY and CDR2 SVGAGI.

The table lists this clonotype with many counts. The rearrangement uses TRBV15 and TRBJ2-7; 7 bases line up with TRBD1. In germline, CDR1 is LNHNV, CDR2 YYDKDF (reference sequence). V lost 5 bases and J lost 3; bases outside the gene matches: 10. The CDR3 covers 15 residues. This CDR3 is CATSEAGTEGYEQYF. CDR3 coding DNA: TGTGCCACCAGCGAGGCCGGGACAGAGGGCTACGAGCAGTACTTC. Full variable domain (outside the CDR3, taken from reference TRBV15 and TRBJ2-7): DAMVIQNPRYQVTQFGKPVTLSCSQTLNHNVMYWYQQKSSQAPKLLFHYYDKDFNNEADTPDNFQSRRPNTSFCFLDIRSPGLGDTAMYLCATSEAGTEGYEQYFGPGTRLTVT.

In this sample, this clonotype turned up a few times. The chain couples TRBV4-3 to TRBJ1-3; D not certain. Trimming took 1 base from V and 2 from J, leaving 9 bases between them. The CDR3 has 15 amino acids. Germline V gene lookup returns CDR1 LGHNA and CDR2 YSLEER. The CDR3 here is CASSQGPDAGNTIYF. The CDR3 DNA follows: TGCGCCAGCAGCCAAGGTCCGGACGCTGGAAACACCATATATTTT.

This clonotype was seen only a few times. The chain couples TRBV7-6 to TRBJ2-1, with a weak D call TRBD1 (7 bases). In germline, CDR1 is SGHVS, CDR2 FNYEAQ. The CDR3 covers 15 residues. V lost 3 bases to trimming and J lost 5 bases, with 14 bases between them. The CDR3 nucleotides are TGTGCCAGCAGCTTGACCGCGGGACAGAACAATGAGCAGTTCTTC. Amino acid sequence: CASSLTAGQNNEQFF.

CDR3 in amino acids: CASSTRALRSYEQYV. CDR3 in DNA: TGTGCCAGCAGTACAAGGGCATTACGGTCCTACGAGCAGTACGTC. This chain joins TRBV28 and TRBJ2-7; D gene uncertain. Trimming stripped 5 bases from V and 1 base from J, with 15 bases between. Germline V gene sequence: CDR1 MDHEN, CDR2 SYDVKM. The CDR3 has 15 amino acids.

In this sample, this clonotype turned up a few times. The chain links TRBV27 to TRBJ2-7; tentative D call: TRBD2 (6 bases). The ends were cut back, 5 bases at V and 4 bases at J, with 15 bases in the middle. This CDR3 spans 14 amino acids. CDR1 MNHEY and CDR2 SMNVEV come from the germline V gene (reference sequence). The CDR3 reads CASSRGLLQYEQYV. The CDR3, as DNA: TGTGCCAGCAGTCGGGGACTTCTCCAGTACGAGCAGTACGTC.

There are a few counts of this clonotype. The genes are TRBV7-2 and TRBJ2-1; 9 bases match TRBD2. V gave up 1 base and J gave up 7 bases; unmatched junction bases: 8. The CDR3 runs to 16 residues. The germline CDR1 and CDR2 sequences are SGHTA and FQGNSA. In DNA form, the CDR3 reads TGTGCCAGCAGCTTAGTTCTGGCTAGCGGGGTAAATGAGCAGTTCTTC. Its translation: CASSLVLASGVNEQFF.

This clonotype has only a few counts. The rearrangement joins TRBV20-1 to TRBJ2-1; the match to TRBD2 covers 12 bases. This CDR3 has 16 amino acids. With V trimmed by 4 bases and J by 8 bases, 12 bases remained unmatched. Germline CDR1 is DFQATT and CDR2 is SNEGSKA (reference sequence). CDR3 in DNA: TGCAGTGCTATTACTAGCGGGGGGTACGTTATGGATGAGCAGTTCTTC. Translated: CSAITSGGYVMDEQFF.

This clonotype was detected ten times or more. The gene calls are TRBV12-3 or TRBV12-4 and TRBJ1-3, with TRBD1 identical over 8 bases. This CDR3 has 16 residues. V dropped 8 bases and J dropped 3; count of bases not matched to a gene: 12. CDR3 nucleotides: TGTGCCAGCGGCACGGGGACAGGATACGGTGGAAACACCATATATTTT. Its protein is CASGTGTGYGGNTIYF.

This clonotype was seen a few times. The rearrangement links TRBV3-1 to TRBJ2-7; TRBD1 matches 9 bases. CDR3 size: 12 residues. The junction had 3 bases not matched to a gene; V was cut back by 3 bases and J by 9 bases. The V gene's germline CDR1 is LGHDT and CDR2 YNNKEL (reference sequence). In DNA, the CDR3 is TGTGCCAGCAGCCAGGGACAGGGATGGCAGTACTTC. Amino acids: CASSQGQGWQYF.